The 23 T cell receptor beta chains in this list originate from one sample, sequenced in a study of cytomegalovirus exposure and HLA in healthy donors. Primers included in the PCR were 60 Vbeta and 13 Jbeta primers. Generated by immunoSEQ multiplex PCR, the TCRdb table keeps only in-frame clones and is missing some. The table records about 160,000 clones, roughly 70% of them present only once. Sequenced input: PBMCs. Every receptor here comes from a woman in her twenties or thirties in good health and CMV-seronegative.

The chain is built from TRBV7-2 and TRBJ2-7; TRBD1 aligns across 7 bases. CDR1 and CDR2 from the germline V gene are SGHTA and FQGNSA. The CDR3 runs 16 residues. Germline trimming cut 1 base from V and 6 bases from J; bases unmatched to any gene: 12. DNA of the CDR3: TGTGCCAGCAGCTTAGTGTATCCAGGGGGAAGGGGCGAGCAGTACTTC. Protein sequence: CASSLVYPGGRGEQYF.

The chain links TRBV6-1 to TRBJ2-7; a weak D match, TRBD2 (7 bases). Germline CDR1 is MNHNS and CDR2 is SASEGT. The V and J ends lost 7 bases and 6 bases respectively, with 16 bases between them. The CDR3 spans 13 residues. The CDR3 DNA reads as TGTGCCAGCACCGGGGGGCAGGTAAGCGAGCAGTACTTC. This encodes CASTGGQVSEQYF.

The V gene is TRBV7-2, the J gene TRBJ2-1; D remains unclear. The length of the CDR3 is 11 residues. V lost 7 bases and J lost 7, with 8 bases in between. Per the germline V gene, CDR1 is SGHTA and CDR2 is FQGNSA. The CDR3 sequence is CASTPINEQFF. Written as DNA, the CDR3 is TGTGCCAGCACCCCTATTAATGAGCAGTTCTTC. Full variable domain (outside the CDR3, taken from reference TRBV7-2 and TRBJ2-1): GAGVSQSPSNKVTEKGKDVELRCDPISGHTALYWYRQSLGQGLEFLIYFQGNSAPDKSGLPSDRFSAERTGGSVSTLTIQRTQQEDSAVYLCASTPINEQFFGPGTRLTVL.

This clone was seen a handful of times. The chain links TRBV5-8 to TRBJ1-4, with TRBD1 identical over 7 bases. The CDR3 has 15 residues. CDR1 is SGHTS and CDR2 is YDEGEE in the germline V gene. The V segment lost 4 bases and the J segment 4 bases; nucleotides outside the gene matches: 7. The CDR3 DNA is TGTGCCAGCAGCCAAGGACAGGACCTTAATGAAAAACTGTTTTTT. This translates into CASSQGQDLNEKLFF. Filled out from reference TRBV5-8 and TRBJ1-4, the complete variable domain reads EAGVTQSPTHLIKTRGQQATLRCSPISGHTSVYWYQQALGLGLQFLLWYDEGEERNRGNFPPRFSGRQFPNYSSELNVNALELEDSALYLCASSQGQDLNEKLFFGSGTQLSVL.

The chain uses TRBV6-5 and TRBJ1-2; no firm D call. CDR3 size: 16 residues. Trimming pared 0 bases from V and 1 base from J, leaving 12 bases between. CDR1 and CDR2 from the germline V gene are MNHEY and SVGAGI. CDR3 residues: CASSYSIARYNYGYTF. The CDR3 DNA sequence: TGTGCCAGCAGTTACTCGATCGCCCGCTATAACTATGGCTACACCTTC.

There are a few counts of this clone. This rearrangement joins TRBV7-9 to TRBJ1-2; 8 bases align to TRBD1. Germline V gene data show CDR1 as SEHNR and CDR2 as FQNEAQ (reference sequence). Germline trimming cut 4 bases from V and 3 bases from J; bases unmatched to any gene: 4. The CDR3 loop spans 14 amino acids. CDR3 region: CASSWQGAHYGYTF. The CDR3 DNA reads as TGTGCCAGCAGCTGGCAGGGGGCCCACTATGGCTACACCTTC.

This clone was counted a single time. The chain combines TRBV15 with TRBJ2-2, with TRBD2 matching 8 bases. Per germline, CDR1 LNHNV and CDR2 YYDKDF (reference sequence). The CDR3 length is 15 residues. The V and J ends lost 5 bases and 5 bases, in that order; junction bases with no gene match: 7. CDR3: CATSASGRGTGELFF. CDR3 coding DNA: TGTGCCACCAGCGCCAGCGGGAGAGGGACCGGGGAGCTGTTTTTT.

The chain is built from TRBV7-3 and TRBJ2-3; D not resolved. The ends were cut back, 2 bases at V and 1 base at J, with 7 bases in the middle. Germline-derived CDR1 and CDR2 are SGHTA and FQGTGA. The CDR3 length is 14 residues. The CDR3 sequence is CASSLLSGTDTQYF. CDR3 DNA sequence: TGTGCCAGCAGCTTACTTTCAGGCACAGATACGCAGTATTTT.

The V gene is TRBV18, the J gene TRBJ2-5, with 7 nucleotides matching TRBD1. The trim removed 2 bases at V and 4 bases at J, leaving 1 base unmatched. This CDR3 region has 13 residues. Germline V gene data show CDR1 as KGHSH and CDR2 as LQKENI. CDR3: CASSPGTVETQYF. The CDR3 bases are TGTGCCAGCTCACCAGGGACAGTAGAGACCCAGTACTTC.

In this sample, this clone turned up a few times. V gene TRBV7-9 combines with J gene TRBJ1-3, with D unresolved. V gave up 2 bases and J gave up 8 bases, with 13 bases separating them. The CDR3 has 14 amino acids. Looked up from germline, CDR1 is SEHNR and CDR2 is FQNEAQ (reference sequence). Written as DNA, the CDR3 is TGTGCCAGCAGCTTATCGATGGGCCAGGACACCATATATTTT. Translated, it gives CASSLSMGQDTIYF.

This chain joins TRBV5-6 and TRBJ2-2; 12 bases map to TRBD2. This CDR3 spans 16 amino acids. V lost 2 bases, J lost 3 bases, and 2 bases stayed unmatched. Germline V gives CDR1 SGHDT, CDR2 YYEEEE. The CDR3 DNA is TGTGCCAGCAGCTTCAGACTAGCGGGGGACACCGGGGAGCTGTTTTTT. This translates into CASSFRLAGDTGELFF.

This clone was detected a few times. The CDR3 protein is CASSDGGTDTQYF. CDR3 in DNA: TGTGCCAGCAGTGACGGTGGCACAGATACGCAGTATTTT. V and J are TRBV6-1 and TRBJ2-3; D is ambiguous. The ends were cut back, 3 bases at V and 1 base at J, with 5 bases in the middle. The CDR3 is made up of 13 amino acids. Germline assignment: CDR1 MNHNS and CDR2 SASEGT.

J is TRBJ1-1 and V is TRBV5-4, with D tentatively TRBD1 (5 bases). Germline CDR1 reads SGHNT; CDR2 reads YYREEE (reference sequence). This CDR3 is built from 14 residues. The ends were cut back, 3 bases at V and 2 bases at J, with 11 bases in the middle. The CDR3 DNA is TGTGCCAGCAGCTACGTGGGGCGAAACACTGAAGCTTTCTTT. It yields the protein CASSYVGRNTEAFF.

A few counts support this clone. The chain employs TRBV28 and TRBJ1-1; 12 bases are a match to TRBD1. Germline-derived CDR1 and CDR2 are MDHEN and SYDVKM. The V segment lost 2 bases and the J segment 1 base; nucleotides outside the gene matches: 8. There are 18 residues in the CDR3. For the CDR3, the DNA is TGTGCCAGCAGTTTACCTCCCCGGGACAGGGGGCCGAACACTGAAGCTTTCTTT. This encodes CASSLPPRDRGPNTEAFF.

This rearrangement joins TRBV28 to TRBJ2-3, with D hard to call. The CDR3 runs to 13 residues. The germline V gene has CDR1 MDHEN and CDR2 SYDVKM. The V gene lost 8 bases and the J gene lost 0 bases, with 9 bases spanning the gap. The CDR3: CASDARSTDTQYF. The CDR3 DNA reads as TGTGCCAGCGATGCTCGGAGCACAGATACGCAGTATTTT.

The chain employs TRBV7-9 and TRBJ2-5; 7 nucleotides align to TRBD1. The CDR3 sequence is 16 residues long. The germline V gene has CDR1 SEHNR and CDR2 FQNEAQ (reference sequence). The trim removed 5 bases at V and 5 bases at J, leaving 14 bases unmatched. The CDR3 spells CASSPNTGAYVETQYF. CDR3 bases: TGTGCCAGCAGCCCCAACACAGGGGCTTATGTGGAGACCCAGTACTTC.

The V and J genes are TRBV5-6 and TRBJ2-3; TRBD2 agrees at 9 bases. After removal of 5 bases from V and 4 bases from J, the junction contained 11 bases not matched to a gene. Germline CDR1 SGHDT, CDR2 YYEEEE. CDR3 length: 16 amino acids. This CDR3 reads CASSSRLAVMSDTQYF. Written as DNA, the CDR3 is TGTGCCAGCAGTTCCCGACTAGCGGTCATGTCAGATACGCAGTATTTT.

V and J are TRBV6-5 and TRBJ1-3; D is undetermined. The CDR3 runs to 16 residues. Trimming cost V 0 bases and J 0 bases, with 9 bases left between them. The V gene's germline CDR1 is MNHEY and CDR2 SVGAGI. The chain's CDR3 is CASSYSTRNSGNTIYF. Written as DNA, the CDR3 is TGTGCCAGCAGTTACTCGACACGAAACTCTGGAAACACCATATATTTT.

The chain employs TRBV6-1 and TRBJ1-6; D is ambiguous. This CDR3 is built from 15 residues. Germline CDR1 reads MNHNS; CDR2 reads SASEGT. V lost 7 bases and J 7 bases, leaving 17 bases between the germline ends. CDR3 sequence: CASIPVPSLNSPLHF. The CDR3 DNA reads as TGTGCCAGCATCCCCGTGCCCTCCCTAAATTCACCCCTCCACTTT.

V is TRBV2 and J is TRBJ2-7; D possibly corresponds to TRBD2 (6 bases). This CDR3 has 12 residues. With 6 bases removed from V and 5 bases from J, the gap between germline ends came to 11 bases. Germline CDR1 reads SNHLY; CDR2 reads FYNNEI. The DNA for the CDR3 is TGTGCCAGCAGCGCCTCTAGCGACGAGCAGTACTTC. This codes for CASSASSDEQYF.

The rearrangement links TRBV7-3 to TRBJ1-1; D ambiguous. The CDR3 loop spans 13 amino acids. V lost 2 bases to trimming and J lost 3 bases, with 7 bases between them. The germline V gene encodes CDR1 SGHTA and CDR2 FQGTGA. CDR3 sequence: CASSLYTDTEAFF. In DNA form, the CDR3 reads TGTGCCAGCAGCTTATACACAGACACTGAAGCTTTCTTT.

Only one count was recorded for this clone. This chain joins TRBV2 and TRBJ1-1; D perhaps matches TRBD1 (5 bases). The V gene lost 8 bases and the J gene lost 2 bases, with 15 bases spanning the gap. The length of the CDR3 is 14 residues. CDR1 is SNHLY, CDR2 FYNNEI, per germline. This CDR3 reads CASCQRRGNTEAFF. The CDR3 DNA sequence: TGTGCCAGCTGCCAGAGGAGGGGCAACACTGAAGCTTTCTTT.

The chain employs TRBV7-6 and TRBJ2-1; a weak D match, TRBD1 (5 bases). CDR1 and CDR2 (germline): SGHVS, FNYEAQ. The V gene lost 0 bases and the J gene lost 8 bases, with 11 bases spanning the gap. The CDR3 consists of 14 residues. The CDR3 sequence is CASSLAAGSDEQFF. CDR3 DNA: TGTGCCAGCAGCTTAGCGGCAGGGTCGGATGAGCAGTTCTTC. The whole variable domain, remainder taken from reference TRBV7-6 and TRBJ2-1, is GAGVSQSPRYKVTKRGQDVALRCDPISGHVSLYWYRQALGQGPEFLTYFNYEAQQDKSGLPNDRFSAERPEGSISTLTIQRTEQRDSAMYRCASSLAAGSDEQFFGPGTRLTVL.